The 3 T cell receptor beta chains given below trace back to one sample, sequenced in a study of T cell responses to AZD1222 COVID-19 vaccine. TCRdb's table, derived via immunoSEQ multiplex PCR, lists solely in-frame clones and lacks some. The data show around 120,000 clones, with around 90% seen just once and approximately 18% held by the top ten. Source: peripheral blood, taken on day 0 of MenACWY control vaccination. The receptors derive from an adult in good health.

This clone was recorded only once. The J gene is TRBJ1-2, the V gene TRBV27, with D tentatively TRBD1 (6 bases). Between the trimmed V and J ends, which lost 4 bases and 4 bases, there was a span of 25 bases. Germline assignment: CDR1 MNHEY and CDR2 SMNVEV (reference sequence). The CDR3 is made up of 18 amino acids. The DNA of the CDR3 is TGTGCCAGCAGTTCCCGGGGGGCGTCCTCCCCCTTTACCTATGGCTACACCTTC. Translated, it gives CASSSRGASSPFTYGYTF.

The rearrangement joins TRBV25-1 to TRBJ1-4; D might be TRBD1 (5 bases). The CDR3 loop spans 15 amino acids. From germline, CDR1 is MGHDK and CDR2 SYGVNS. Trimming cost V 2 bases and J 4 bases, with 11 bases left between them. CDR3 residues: CASSERQRVNEKLFF. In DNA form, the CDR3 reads TGTGCCAGCAGTGAACGACAGCGAGTTAATGAAAAACTGTTTTTT.

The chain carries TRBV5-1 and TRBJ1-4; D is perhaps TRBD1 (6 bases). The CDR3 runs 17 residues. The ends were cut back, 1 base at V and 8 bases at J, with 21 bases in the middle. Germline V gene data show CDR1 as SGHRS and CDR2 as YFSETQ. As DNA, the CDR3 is TGCGCCAGCAGCTTGAAACCCGGGACACTGGGCCGCGAAAAACTGTTTTTT. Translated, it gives CASSLKPGTLGREKLFF.